The clone carrying this TCR beta chain came up many times. Its matching antigen is unknown. Germline V CDR1 and CDR2: DFQATT, SNEGSKA (reference sequence). With 0 bases removed from V and 1 base from J, the gap between germline ends came to 12 bases. The CDR3 consists of 15 residues. These data are taken from a study of identical twins. TCRdb passed the 5' RACE reads through MiXCR, listing each CDR3 protein once. The data hold more than 200,000 distinct CDR3 sequences, with over 8% observed a single time. Study outcomes and limitations: Sequences that were beta out-of-frame showed weaker excess twin sharing. While abundant cord blood beta clonotypes carried fewer insertions, memory repertoires showed no such pattern.

Sequencing was carried out using memory (CD45RO+) T cells sorted from blood. The receptor was derived from a woman aged 18-35 years in good health. V gene TRBV20-1 combines with J gene TRBJ1-2; no firm D call. CDR3 in amino acids: CSARDRVINNYGYTF. In nucleotides, the CDR3 is TGCAGTGCTAGAGATCGGGTCATCAATAACTATGGCTACACCTTC.